Described below is a single TCR beta chain sequence and its context. Its antigen is still unknown. Per-base quality was not reported, and no clone a single base away is much larger than it. TCRbeta CDR3 regions were amplified from genomic DNA by means of the immunoSEQ Assay, a bias-controlled multiplex PCR. In the authors' own workflow: The number of nucleated cells in each sample was estimated from the amplification of reference gene primers within the assay. Sequence reads were collapsed and filtered to measure the absolute abundance of every unique TCRbeta CDR3 rearrangement. Productive Simpson clonality was computed per sample as the square root of Simpson's diversity index over productive rearrangements. Entries here come from immuneACCESS through TCRdb and include only in-frame sequences with V and J called. Some clones fail to appear in such tables; in the studies checked, an unresolved V gene covers under half of the shortfall, and the cause of the remainder is unknown. V, J and clone size reflect that table, while D and trimming were determined from the DNA. Present in this sample are under 150,000 clones, 85% of which were seen just once. Around an eighth of the sample is taken by the ten largest.

The germline V gene (reference sequence) yields LNHDA for CDR1 and SQIVND for CDR2. Including cysteine and phenylalanine, the CDR3 has 14 amino acids. The entry retains the CDR3 DNA only, 42 bases that are in frame from base 1. The V end loses 2 bases and the J end loses 8 bases, and a stretch of 12 bases separates them. The data were obtained in a study of blood T cell repertoires in COVID-19 (TCRdb year 2020). For the wider study: Samples from collaborators originated in the United States, Italy and Spain and spanned both the acute and convalescent phases of COVID-19. The dataset comprised deeply sampled blood TCRbeta repertoires from subjects exposed to, actively infected with, or recovered from COVID-19. The sample metadata nearly always contained a de-identified subject ID, COVID-19 status, age in years and sex. Samples were obtained from the ongoing ImmuneRACE study (first 160 participants) and from 1,000 to 1,500 subjects provided by 6 global collaborators. The material from the prospective study consisted of cDNA or gDNA derived from T cells, B-cell-depleted T cells, or PBMCs. Where available, HLA class I and class II types were taken from metadata supplied by the sample provider and were not determined by assay-based typing. The repertoires were made available in a free public database intended to serve as a resource for research on the immune response to SARS-CoV-2.

Collaborating institutions collected whole blood in K2EDTA tubes following their own protocols. For TCRbeta analysis, collaborators shipped samples in one of three forms: frozen whole blood, isolated PBMCs, or DNA extracted from either of those sample types. Overall study outcomes, separate from this receptor: How much clinical and demographic metadata was included differed by source and by participant, and the metadata was provided uncurated.

Sequenced: peripheral blood. The chain is encoded by TRBV19 joined to TRBJ1-4, with the D gene uncertain. This receptor was identified in a human donor in a cohort sampled during active COVID-19. The CDR3 region reads CASSIWPRNEKLFF. In nucleotides, the sequence is TGTGCCAGTAGTATATGGCCGCGGAACGAAAAACTGTTTTTT.